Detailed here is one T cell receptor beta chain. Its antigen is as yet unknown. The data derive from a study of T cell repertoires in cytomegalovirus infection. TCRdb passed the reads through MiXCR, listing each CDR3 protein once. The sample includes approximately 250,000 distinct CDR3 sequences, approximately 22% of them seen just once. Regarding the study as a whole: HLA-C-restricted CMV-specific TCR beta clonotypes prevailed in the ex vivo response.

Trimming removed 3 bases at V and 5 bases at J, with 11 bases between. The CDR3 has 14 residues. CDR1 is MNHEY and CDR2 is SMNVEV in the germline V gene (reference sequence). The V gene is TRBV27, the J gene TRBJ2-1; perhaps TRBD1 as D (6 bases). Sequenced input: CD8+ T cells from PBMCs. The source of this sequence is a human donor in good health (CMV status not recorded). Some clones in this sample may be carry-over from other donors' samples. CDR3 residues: CASSFRGTHNEQFF. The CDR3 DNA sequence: TGTGCCAGCAGTTTCAGGGGCACCCACAATGAGCAGTTCTTC.